The 5 T cell receptor beta chains reported below all come from one sample, sequenced in a study of blood T cell repertoires in COVID-19. Profiled with immunoSEQ multiplex PCR; TCRdb holds only in-frame clones, not every one. The table includes roughly 200,000 clones, about 82% detected once. Specimen: PBMCs or T cells enriched from blood (not recorded which). The receptors derive from a man in his forties or fifties with acute COVID-19.

DNA of the CDR3: TGTGCCAGCACCTTCACGACAGGGGAGGGCACTGAAGCTTTCTTT. The encoded protein is CASTFTTGEGTEAFF. The chain recombines TRBV7-9 with TRBJ1-1; the match to TRBD1 covers 8 bases. V shed 7 bases, J shed 4 bases, and the junction held 11 bases outside the gene matches. The germline V gene encodes CDR1 SEHNR and CDR2 FQNEAQ (reference sequence). The CDR3 sequence is 15 residues long. Full variable domain (outside the CDR3, taken from reference TRBV7-9 and TRBJ1-1): DTGVSQNPRHKITKRGQNVTFRCDPISEHNRLYWYRQTLGQGPEFLTYFQNEAQLEKSRLLSDRFSAERPKGSFSTLEIQRTEQGDSAMYLCASTFTTGEGTEAFFGQGTRLTVV.

The rearrangement joins TRBV19 to TRBJ1-1; D is ambiguous. The germline V and J ends were trimmed by 10 bases and 2 bases, with 14 bases remaining between them. Looked up from germline, CDR1 is LNHDA and CDR2 is SQIVND (reference sequence). The CDR3 contains 13 residues. The CDR3 protein is CAISERANTEAFF. DNA for the CDR3: TGTGCCATTTCTGAGCGGGCTAACACTGAAGCTTTCTTT.

V and J are TRBV19 and TRBJ1-4; 9 bases map to TRBD1. CDR1 is LNHDA, CDR2 SQIVND, per germline (reference sequence). This CDR3 spans 17 amino acids. V shed 6 bases and J 4 bases; nucleotides not matched to a gene: 12. CDR3 region: CASSPRPGTGLNEKLFF. Here the CDR3 DNA reads TGTGCCAGTAGCCCACGCCCTGGGACAGGGCTTAATGAAAAACTGTTTTTT.

The chain carries TRBV7-9 and TRBJ1-1; 10 nucleotides agree with TRBD1. V lost 8 bases and J lost 4; bases outside the gene matches: 4. There are 13 residues in the CDR3. Germline V gene lookup returns CDR1 SEHNR and CDR2 FQNEAQ (reference sequence). The CDR3: CASGGQGFTEAFF. CDR3 nucleotide sequence: TGTGCCAGCGGGGGACAGGGGTTCACTGAAGCTTTCTTT.

This sequence joins TRBV5-1 and TRBJ2-1; perhaps TRBD2 as D (5 bases). This CDR3 region has 17 residues. Trimming pared 4 bases from V and 8 bases from J, leaving 25 bases between. Germline V gene lookup returns CDR1 SGHRS and CDR2 YFSETQ. The CDR3 nucleotides are TGCGCCAGCAGCGATGACTACCGGGCGAAGGCGGTGGATGAGCAGTTCTTC. It yields the protein CASSDDYRAKAVDEQFF. Variable domain in full (rest from reference TRBV5-1 and TRBJ2-1): KAGVTQTPRYLIKTRGQQVTLSCSPISGHRSVSWYQQTPGQGLQFLFEYFSETQRNKGNFPGRFSGRQFSNSRSEMNVSTLELGDSALYLCASSDDYRAKAVDEQFFGPGTRLTVL.